Included here is one T cell receptor beta chain sequence, with context. Enrollees, about 18 to 89 years old, lived in around 23 US areas. Cohorts were determined from participant-reported clinical history. A COVID-19 case was met by exposed participants within 2 weeks before study entry. The data were obtained in a study of blood T cell repertoires in COVID-19. Study overall: Sites across the United States, Italy and Spain contributed samples from acute and convalescent COVID-19.

Clones were read by immunoSEQ multiplex PCR, and TCRdb kept only the in-frame ones, dropping some. The repertoire has approximately 300,000 clones, approximately 90% of them found once; the top ten carry almost 4%. This CDR3 comprises 12 residues. CDR1 and CDR2 (germline): GTSNPN, SVGIG (reference sequence). V lost 2 bases to trimming and J lost 4 bases, with 9 bases between them. Sequenced sample: PBMCs or T cells enriched from blood (not recorded which). The gene calls are TRBV30 and TRBJ2-7; D might be TRBD1 (5 bases). This receptor was identified in a woman under 40 who had been exposed to COVID-19. The CDR3 nucleotides are TGTGCCTGGAGTAGGGGCGCGTACGAGCAGTACTTC. It is translated as CAWSRGAYEQYF.